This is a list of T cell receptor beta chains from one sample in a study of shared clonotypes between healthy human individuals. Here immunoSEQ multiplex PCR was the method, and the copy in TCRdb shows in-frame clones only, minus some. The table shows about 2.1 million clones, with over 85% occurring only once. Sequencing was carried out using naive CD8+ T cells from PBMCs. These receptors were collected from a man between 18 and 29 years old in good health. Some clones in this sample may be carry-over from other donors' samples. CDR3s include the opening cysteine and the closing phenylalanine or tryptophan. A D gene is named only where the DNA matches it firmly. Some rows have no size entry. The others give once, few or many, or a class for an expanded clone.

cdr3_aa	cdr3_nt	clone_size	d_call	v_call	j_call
CASSSNRDLPYEQYF	TGTGCCAGCAGTTCCAACAGGGATCTCCCCTACGAGCAGTACTTC	.	.	TRBV28	TRBJ2-7
CASSLRGGASGFAYNEQFF	TGCGCCAGCAGCTTGAGGGGTGGGGCTAGCGGGTTCGCCTACAATGAGCAGTTCTTC	.	TRBD2	TRBV5-1	TRBJ2-1
CASSLADNYNEQFF	TGTGCCAGCAGTCTAGCGGATAACTACAATGAGCAGTTCTTC	.	TRBD2	TRBV28	TRBJ2-1
CASSIMGSQPQHF	TGTGCCAGTAGTATTATGGGGTCCCAGCCCCAGCATTTT	once	.	TRBV19	TRBJ1-5
CASSRNRAASTDTQYF	TGTGCCAGCAGCCGTAACCGAGCGGCTAGCACAGATACGCAGTATTTT	.	.	TRBV2	TRBJ2-3
CASRAGQGGYEQYF	TGTGCCAGCAGAGCCGGACAGGGAGGGTACGAGCAGTACTTC	.	.	TRBV6-1	TRBJ2-7
CASSFEGRTEAFF	TGTGCCAGCAGTTTTGAGGGAAGGACTGAAGCTTTCTTT	.	.	TRBV28	TRBJ1-1
CASSYLTMTPDRLNQPQHF	TGTGCCAGCAGCTACCTCACGATGACCCCCGACAGACTAAATCAGCCCCAGCATTTT	.	.	TRBV7-2	TRBJ1-5
CASSYSLRDSYEQYF	TGTGCCAGCAGTTACTCGCTCAGGGATTCGTACGAGCAGTACTTC	.	.	TRBV6-5	TRBJ2-7
CASSLRGLGTEAFF	TGTGCCAGCAGTTTAAGGGGGCTAGGCACTGAAGCTTTCTTT	.	TRBD1	TRBV28	TRBJ1-1
CVPADYNEQFF	TGTGTCCCAGCAGATTACAATGAGCAGTTCTTC	.	.	TRBV21-1	TRBJ2-1
CASSFPRDGSSTDTQYF	TGCGCCAGCAGCTTCCCTCGAGACGGGTCTAGCACAGATACGCAGTATTTT	once	.	TRBV5-1	TRBJ2-3
CASSQDRSSYNEQFF	TGTGCCAGCTCCCAGGACAGAAGCTCCTACAATGAGCAGTTCTTC	.	.	TRBV19	TRBJ2-1
CASSEDRGDTEAFF	TGTGCCAGCAGCGAGGACAGGGGAGACACTGAAGCTTTCTTT	once	TRBD1	TRBV2	TRBJ1-1
CASSSGGLAGVQTSYEQYF	TGCGCCAGCAGCTCAGGGGGACTAGCGGGAGTCCAGACCTCCTACGAGCAGTACTTC	.	TRBD2	TRBV4-1	TRBJ2-7
CASSLGDGNSYEQYF	TGTGCCAGCAGCTTAGGGGACGGGAACTCCTACGAGCAGTACTTC	.	.	TRBV7-9	TRBJ2-7
CASRQSSYSNQPQHF	TGTGCCAGCAGACAATCTAGCTATAGCAATCAGCCCCAGCATTTT	.	.	TRBV27	TRBJ1-5
CASSLARDYNEQFF	TGTGCCAGCAGCTTAGCTCGTGACTACAATGAGCAGTTCTTC	.	.	TRBV11-2	TRBJ2-1
CASSHRRNLAKNIQYF	TGTGCCAGCAGTCACCGACGGAATCTAGCCAAAAACATTCAGTACTTC	.	.	TRBV28	TRBJ2-4
CATVDSGIFSTDTQYF	TGTGCCACTGTTGATTCGGGCATCTTTAGCACAGATACGCAGTATTTT	.	.	TRBV15	TRBJ2-3
CASSVGAGSNYGYTF	TGTGCCAGCAGCGTAGGGGCAGGGTCGAACTATGGCTACACCTTC	once	.	TRBV9	TRBJ1-2
CASSDWTDDINYEQYF	TGTGCCAGCAGTGATTGGACAGACGATATTAACTACGAGCAGTACTTC	.	.	TRBV6-1	TRBJ2-7
CASSFGPERDPYNEQFF	TGTGCCAGCAGCTTCGGCCCGGAGCGGGACCCCTACAATGAGCAGTTCTTC	.	TRBD2	TRBV7-3	TRBJ2-1
CASSLGGPSSYEQYF	TGTGCCAGCAGTTTAGGCGGGCCGAGCTCCTACGAGCAGTACTTC	.	.	TRBV28	TRBJ2-7
CASSSRTIYEQYF	TGTGCCAGCAGCTCCCGGACAATCTACGAGCAGTACTTC	few	.	TRBV11-2	TRBJ2-7
CASSGNGFGLESEQYF	TGTGCCAGCAGCGGGAACGGGTTTGGGCTGGAGAGCGAGCAGTACTTC	.	.	TRBV7-9	TRBJ2-7
CASSVDGVPSGNTIYF	TGTGCCAGCAGCGTAGATGGGGTCCCCTCTGGAAACACCATATATTTT	.	.	TRBV9	TRBJ1-3
CASSDSFYEQYF	TGTGCCAGCAGTGACAGTTTCTACGAGCAGTACTTC	.	.	TRBV6-1	TRBJ2-7
CASSVAGGNYGYTF	TGTGCCAGCAGCGTAGCTGGAGGAAACTATGGCTACACCTTC	.	.	TRBV9	TRBJ1-2
CASSQWGRGVNEQFF	TGCGCCAGCAGTCAATGGGGCAGGGGAGTCAATGAGCAGTTCTTC	.	.	TRBV23-1	TRBJ2-1
CAISEGTGVNTEAFF	TGTGCCATCAGTGAGGGGACAGGGGTGAACACTGAAGCTTTCTTT	.	TRBD1	TRBV10-3	TRBJ1-1